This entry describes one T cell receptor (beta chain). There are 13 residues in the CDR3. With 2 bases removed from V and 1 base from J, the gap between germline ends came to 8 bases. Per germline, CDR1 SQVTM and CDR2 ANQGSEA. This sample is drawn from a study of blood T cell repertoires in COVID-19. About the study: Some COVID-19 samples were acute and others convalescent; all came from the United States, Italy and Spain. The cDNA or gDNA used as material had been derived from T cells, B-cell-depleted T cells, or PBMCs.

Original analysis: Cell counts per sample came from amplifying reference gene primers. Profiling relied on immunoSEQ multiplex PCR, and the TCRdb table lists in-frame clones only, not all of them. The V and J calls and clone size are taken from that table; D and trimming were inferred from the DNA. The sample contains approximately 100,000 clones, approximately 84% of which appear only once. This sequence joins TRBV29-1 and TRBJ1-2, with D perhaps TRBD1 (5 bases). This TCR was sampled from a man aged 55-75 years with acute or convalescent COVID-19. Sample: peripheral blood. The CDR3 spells CSVETGFNYGYTF. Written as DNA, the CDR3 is TGCAGCGTTGAAACAGGTTTTAACTATGGCTACACCTTC. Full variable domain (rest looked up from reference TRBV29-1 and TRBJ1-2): SAVISQKPSRDICQRGTSLTIQCQVDSQVTMMFWYRQQPGQSLTLIATANQGSEATYESGFVIDKFPISRPNLTFSTLTVSNMSPEDSSIYLCSVETGFNYGYTFGSGTRLTVV.